The present entry profiles one TCR beta chain with its context. The source of the sample is a study of regulatory T cells in long-lasting Graves disease. Time point given: persistent/refractory GD, antithyroid drugs over 5 years with positive TRAb. RNA from PBMCs was the source of the TCR library. EDTA tubes held roughly 9.9 milliliters of peripheral blood from each patient. Arm-PCR of CDR3 regions with iRepertoire HTBI primers generated TCR beta libraries. MiXCR, applied by TCRdb to the multiplex PCR reads, yields one record per CDR3 protein. The sample records roughly 450,000 distinct CDR3 sequences, less than 25% being singletons. The sample was peripheral blood mononuclear cells (PBMCs), taken when the disease was refractory, from a patient treated with antithyroid drugs. This clonotype was obtained from a female donor with Graves disease.

As DNA, the CDR3 is TGCAGTGCTAGTGGGGAGGGCTACTACGAGCAGTACTTC. Translation: CSASGEGYYEQYF. This chain joins TRBV20-1 and TRBJ2-7; TRBD2 aligns across 7 bases. This CDR3 has 13 residues. V lost 3 bases to trimming and J lost 3 bases; unmatched junction nucleotides: 5. CDR1 and CDR2 from the germline V gene are DFQATT and SNEGSKA (reference sequence).